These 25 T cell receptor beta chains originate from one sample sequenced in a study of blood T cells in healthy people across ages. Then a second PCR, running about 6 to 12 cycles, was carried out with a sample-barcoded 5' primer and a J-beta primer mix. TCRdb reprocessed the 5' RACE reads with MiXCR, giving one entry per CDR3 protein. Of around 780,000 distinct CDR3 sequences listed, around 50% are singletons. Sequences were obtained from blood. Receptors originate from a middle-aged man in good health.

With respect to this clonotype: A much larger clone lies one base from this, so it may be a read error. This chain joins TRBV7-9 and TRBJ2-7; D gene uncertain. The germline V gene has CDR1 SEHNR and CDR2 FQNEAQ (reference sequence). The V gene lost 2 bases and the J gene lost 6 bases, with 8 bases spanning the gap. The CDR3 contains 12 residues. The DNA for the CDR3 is TGTGCCAGCAGCTTAAACATGCTCGAGCAGTACGTC. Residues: CASSLNMLEQYV.

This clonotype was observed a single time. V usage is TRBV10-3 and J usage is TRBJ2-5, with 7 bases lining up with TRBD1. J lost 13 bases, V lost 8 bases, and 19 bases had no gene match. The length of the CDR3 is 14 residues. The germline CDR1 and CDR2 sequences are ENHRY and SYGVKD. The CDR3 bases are TGTGCCATCCGGTTTGAAGACCGGGACAGCGCACCGTACTTC. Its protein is CAIRFEDRDSAPYF.

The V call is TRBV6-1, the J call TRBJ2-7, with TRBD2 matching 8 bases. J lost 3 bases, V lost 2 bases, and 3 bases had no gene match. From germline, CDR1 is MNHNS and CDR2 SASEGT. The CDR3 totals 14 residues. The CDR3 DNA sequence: TGTGCCAGCAGTGAAACTAGCGGTTACTACGAGCAGTACTTC. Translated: CASSETSGYYEQYF.

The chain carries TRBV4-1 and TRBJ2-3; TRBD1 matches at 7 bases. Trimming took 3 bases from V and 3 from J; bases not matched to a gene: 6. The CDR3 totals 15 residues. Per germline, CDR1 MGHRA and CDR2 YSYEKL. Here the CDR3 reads CASSQGTAGTDTQYF. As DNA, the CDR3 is TGCGCCAGCAGCCAGGGGACAGCCGGAACAGATACGCAGTATTTT.

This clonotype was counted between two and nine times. The CDR3 DNA is TGCAGTGCTTCCCCGGGAGGGACCTATGGCTACACCTTC. It is translated as CSASPGGTYGYTF. The genes are TRBV20-1 and TRBJ1-2, with D perhaps matching TRBD1 (5 bases). Looked up from germline, CDR1 is DFQATT and CDR2 is SNEGSKA (reference sequence). V shed 5 bases and J shed 4 bases, with 14 bases lying between them. This CDR3 is 13 amino acids long.

The CDR3 loop is CASSYSHTNEQFF. For the CDR3, the DNA is TGTGCCAGCAGTTATAGCCATACCAATGAGCAGTTCTTC. This sequence joins TRBV6-2 or TRBV6-3 and TRBJ2-1; D unclear. Germline-derived CDR1 and CDR2 are MNHEY and SVGEGT. The CDR3 runs to 13 residues. V dropped 3 bases and J dropped 6 bases, with 9 bases sitting between them.

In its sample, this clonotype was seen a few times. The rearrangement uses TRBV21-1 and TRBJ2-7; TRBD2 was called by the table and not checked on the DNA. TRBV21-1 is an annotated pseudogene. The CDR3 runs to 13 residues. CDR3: CASSTDYSYEQYF. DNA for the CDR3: TGTGCCAGCAGCACCGACTACTCCTACGAGCAGTACTTC.

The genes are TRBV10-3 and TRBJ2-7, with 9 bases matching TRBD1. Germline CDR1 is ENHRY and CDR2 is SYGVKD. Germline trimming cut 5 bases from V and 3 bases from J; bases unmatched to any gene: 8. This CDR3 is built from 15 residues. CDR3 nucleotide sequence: TGTGCCATCAGTCCCGACCAGGGACAGGGCTACGAGCAGTACTTC. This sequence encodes CAISPDQGQGYEQYF.

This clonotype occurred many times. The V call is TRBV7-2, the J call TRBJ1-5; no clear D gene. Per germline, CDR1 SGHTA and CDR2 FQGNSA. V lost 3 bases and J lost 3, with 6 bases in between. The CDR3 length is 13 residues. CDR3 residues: CASSLIDNQPQHF. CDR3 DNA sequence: TGTGCCAGCAGCTTGATAGACAATCAGCCCCAGCATTTT. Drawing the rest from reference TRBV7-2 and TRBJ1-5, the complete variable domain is GAGVSQSPSNKVTEKGKDVELRCDPISGHTALYWYRQSLGQGLEFLIYFQGNSAPDKSGLPSDRFSAERTGGSVSTLTIQRTQQEDSAVYLCASSLIDNQPQHFGDGTRLSIL.

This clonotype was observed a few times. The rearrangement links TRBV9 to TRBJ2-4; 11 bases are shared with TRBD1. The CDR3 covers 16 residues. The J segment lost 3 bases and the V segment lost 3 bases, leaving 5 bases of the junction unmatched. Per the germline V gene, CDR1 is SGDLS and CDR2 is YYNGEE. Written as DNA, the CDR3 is TGTGCCAGCAGCGCAGGACAGGGGGCCGGCAAAAACATTCAGTACTTC. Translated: CASSAGQGAGKNIQYF.

In DNA form, the CDR3 reads TGTGCCACCGCTCATCGGGGCACCTACAATGAGCAGTTCTTC. It yields the protein CATAHRGTYNEQFF. The chain links TRBV24-1 to TRBJ2-1, with D perhaps given as TRBD1 or TRBD2 (5 bases each). Germline CDR1 and CDR2: KGHDR and SFDVKD. V lost 9 bases to trimming and J lost 2 bases, with 13 bases between them. The CDR3 has 14 amino acids.

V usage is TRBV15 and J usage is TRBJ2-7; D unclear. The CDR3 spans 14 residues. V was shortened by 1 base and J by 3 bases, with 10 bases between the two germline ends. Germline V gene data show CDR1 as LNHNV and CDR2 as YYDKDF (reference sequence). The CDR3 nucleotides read TGTGCCACCAGCAGAGGCGCGGACGGCTACGAGCAGTACTTC. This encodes CATSRGADGYEQYF.

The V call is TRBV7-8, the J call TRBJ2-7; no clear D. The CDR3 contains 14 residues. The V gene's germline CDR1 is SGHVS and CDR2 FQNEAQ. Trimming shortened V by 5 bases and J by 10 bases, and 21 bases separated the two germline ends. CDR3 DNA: TGTGCCAGCAGCCCCTCGAGGCAGGCAGAAACCCAGTACTTC. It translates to CASSPSRQAETQYF.

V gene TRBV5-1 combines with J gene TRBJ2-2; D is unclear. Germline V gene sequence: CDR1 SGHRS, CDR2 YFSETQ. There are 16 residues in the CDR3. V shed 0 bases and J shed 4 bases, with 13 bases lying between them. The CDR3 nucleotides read TGCGCCAGCAGCTTGGCCGGGCAGGTCCGCACCGGGGAGCTGTTTTTT. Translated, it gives CASSLAGQVRTGELFF.

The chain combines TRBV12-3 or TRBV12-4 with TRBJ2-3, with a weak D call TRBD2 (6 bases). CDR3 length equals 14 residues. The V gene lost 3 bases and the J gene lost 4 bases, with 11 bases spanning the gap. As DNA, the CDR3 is TGTGCCAGCAGTTTTAGCGCGGGATCAGATACGCAGTATTTT. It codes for CASSFSAGSDTQYF.

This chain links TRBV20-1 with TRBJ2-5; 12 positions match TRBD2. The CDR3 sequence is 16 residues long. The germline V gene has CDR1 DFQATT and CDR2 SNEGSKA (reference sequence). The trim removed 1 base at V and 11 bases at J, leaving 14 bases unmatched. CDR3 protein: CSARVDLAGGFDEQYF. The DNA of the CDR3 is TGCAGTGCTAGAGTAGACCTAGCGGGAGGGTTCGATGAGCAGTACTTC.

CDR3 in amino acids: CASSFFLAGADVALSYEQYF. The CDR3 bases are TGTGCCAGCAGCTTCTTTCTAGCGGGAGCGGACGTGGCGCTCTCCTACGAGCAGTACTTC. The rearrangement joins TRBV11-3 to TRBJ2-7, with 10 bases lining up with TRBD2. CDR1 is SGHNT, CDR2 YENEEA, per germline. V dropped 3 bases and J dropped 0; count of bases not matched to a gene: 17. The CDR3 contains 20 residues.

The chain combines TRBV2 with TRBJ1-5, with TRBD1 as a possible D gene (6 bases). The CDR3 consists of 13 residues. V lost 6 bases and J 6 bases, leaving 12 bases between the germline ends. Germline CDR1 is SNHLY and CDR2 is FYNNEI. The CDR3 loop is CASRAGAPQPQHF. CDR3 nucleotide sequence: TGTGCCAGCAGGGCAGGGGCACCTCAGCCCCAGCATTTT. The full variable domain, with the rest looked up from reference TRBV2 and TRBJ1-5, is EPEVTQTPSHQVTQMGQEVILRCVPISNHLYFYWYRQILGQKVEFLVSFYNNEISEKSEIFDDQFSVERPDGSNFTLKIRSTKLEDSAMYFCASRAGAPQPQHFGDGTRLSIL.

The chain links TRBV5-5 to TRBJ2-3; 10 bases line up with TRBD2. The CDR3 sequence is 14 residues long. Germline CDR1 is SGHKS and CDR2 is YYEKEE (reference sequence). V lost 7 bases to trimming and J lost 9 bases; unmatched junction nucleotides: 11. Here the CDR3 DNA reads TGTGCCAGCGTTGGGGTAGCGGGAGGACCCACGCAGTATTTT. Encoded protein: CASVGVAGGPTQYF.

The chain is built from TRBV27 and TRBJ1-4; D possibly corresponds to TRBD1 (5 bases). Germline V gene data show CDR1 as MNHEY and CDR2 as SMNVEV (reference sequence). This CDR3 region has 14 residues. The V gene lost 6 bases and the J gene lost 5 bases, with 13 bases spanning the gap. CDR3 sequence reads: CASRPGLANEKLFF. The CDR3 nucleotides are TGTGCCAGCAGACCGGGACTTGCCAATGAAAAACTGTTTTTT.

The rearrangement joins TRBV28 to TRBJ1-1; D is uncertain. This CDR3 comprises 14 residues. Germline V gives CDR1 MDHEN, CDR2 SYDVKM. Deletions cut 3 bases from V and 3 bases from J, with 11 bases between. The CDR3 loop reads CASSFYETYTEAFF. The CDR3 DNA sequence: TGTGCCAGCAGTTTCTACGAGACTTACACTGAAGCTTTCTTT.

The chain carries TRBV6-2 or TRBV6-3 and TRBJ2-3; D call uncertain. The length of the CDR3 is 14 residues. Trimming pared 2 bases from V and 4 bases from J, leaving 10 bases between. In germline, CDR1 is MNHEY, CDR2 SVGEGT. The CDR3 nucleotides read TGTGCCAGCAGTTACCGGCAGTCGGCAGATACGCAGTATTTT. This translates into CASSYRQSADTQYF.

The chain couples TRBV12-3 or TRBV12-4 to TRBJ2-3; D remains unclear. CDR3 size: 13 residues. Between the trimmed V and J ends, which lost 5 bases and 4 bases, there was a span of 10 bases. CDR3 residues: CASSRPTADTQYF. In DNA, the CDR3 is TGTGCCAGCAGTCGACCTACGGCAGATACGCAGTATTTT.

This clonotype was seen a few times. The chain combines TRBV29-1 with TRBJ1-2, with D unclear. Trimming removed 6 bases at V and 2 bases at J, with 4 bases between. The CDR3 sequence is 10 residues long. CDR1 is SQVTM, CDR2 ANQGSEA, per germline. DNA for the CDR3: TGCAGCGTAGAGAACTATGGCTACACCTTC. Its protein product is CSVENYGYTF.

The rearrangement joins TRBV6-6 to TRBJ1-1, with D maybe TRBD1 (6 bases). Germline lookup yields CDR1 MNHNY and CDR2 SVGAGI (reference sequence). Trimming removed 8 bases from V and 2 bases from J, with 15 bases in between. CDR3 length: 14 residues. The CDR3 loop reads CASGIQGLNTEAFF. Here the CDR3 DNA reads TGTGCCAGCGGAATACAGGGACTAAACACTGAAGCTTTCTTT.